This TCR beta chain was recovered during a study of blood T cell repertoires in COVID-19 (dated by TCRdb to 2018 to 2021). For the study in its entirety: Collaborator samples came from the United States, Italy and Spain and covered acute and convalescent phases of COVID-19. A de-identified subject ID, COVID-19 status, age in years and sex were almost always included in the sample metadata. A freely available public database, intended as a resource for researchers studying the immune response to SARS-CoV-2, is where the repertoires were released. Where available, HLA class I and class II types were taken from metadata supplied by the sample provider and were not determined by assay-based typing. Subjects who had been exposed to COVID-19, were actively infected with it, or had recovered from it provided the deeply sampled blood TCRbeta repertoires that made up the dataset. The samples were drawn from the first 160 participants of the ongoing ImmuneRACE study and from some 1,300 subjects provided by 6 global collaborators. The prospective study material was composed of cDNA or gDNA derived from T cells, B-cell-depleted T cells, or PBMCs.

The V end loses 4 bases and the J end loses 4 bases, and a stretch of 19 bases separates them. CDR1 and CDR2 are drawn from the germline V gene (reference sequence): SEHNR, FQNEAQ. The CDR3, cysteine through phenylalanine, is 16 amino acids long. Only CDR3 DNA is held: 48 bases, read in frame from base 1. A word on this clone: It has no known antigen specificity. Base qualities are not recorded, but no much larger clone differs from it by a single base.

TCRbeta CDR3 regions were amplified from genomic DNA using the immunoSEQ Assay, a bias-controlled multiplex PCR. Processing in the source paper ran as follows. Nucleated cell counts per sample were estimated from amplification of reference gene primers within the assay. Sequence reads were collapsed and filtered to measure the absolute abundance of every unique TCRbeta CDR3 rearrangement. For each sample, productive Simpson clonality was calculated as the square root of Simpson's diversity index over productive rearrangements. TCRdb holds this immuneACCESS table with in-frame rearrangements only. Some clones are missing; in checked studies, unresolved V genes explain under half, and the rest has no known cause. From that table come the V and J calls and clone size; the DNA was used to work out D and trimming. The sample yields approximately 170,000 clones; approximately 87% were counted once. The ten top clones hold about 4.4% of the sample.

General conclusions and limits of the study: How much clinical and demographic metadata was included differed by source and by participant, and the metadata was provided uncurated.

Participants in the prospective study were enrolled through a virtual design, were aged roughly 18 to 100 years, and lived in approximately 25 United States geographic areas. Cohort assignment in the prospective study relied on participant-reported clinical history from a screening survey and a study questionnaire. Recovered participants in ImmuneRACE Cohort 3 were defined by two consecutive negative NP/OP PCR tests, clearance by a healthcare professional, or resolution of symptoms. In the prospective study, mobile phlebotomists collected whole blood, serum and a nasopharyngeal or oropharyngeal swab from each participant. Over a 2-month period, participants in the prospective study had the option of providing additional blood draws and questionnaires. Before DNA extraction, blood samples from the prospective study were shipped at room temperature or frozen.

This receptor was identified in a woman in her forties or fifties who had recovered from COVID-19. Material: PBMCs or T cells enriched from blood (not recorded which). This chain joins TRBV7-9 to TRBJ1-1; no D gene is confidently identified. The DNA sequence is given as TGTGCCAGCAGCTCCCGTCTTCGGGATCTGGCCACTGAAGCTTTCTTT. The encoded protein is CASSSRLRDLATEAFF.